A selection of T cell receptor beta chains follows, all from one sample in a study of T cell clonotyping in hematopoietic cell transplantation. Produced via immunoSEQ multiplex PCR; TCRdb's table is partial and in-frame only. The table includes roughly 30,000 clones, roughly nine tenths detected once. Sample: PBMCs, taken 100 days after allogeneic stem cell transplant. The receptors here all came from a female patient aged 50 to 60 who had an allogeneic stem cell transplant from a related donor, so the T cells may come from the graft donor. Some clones in this sample may be carry-over from other donors' samples. The CDR3 runs from the conserved cysteine through the conserved F or W. A D gene is named only where the DNA matches it firmly. The listing skips clone size in some rows; elsewhere it reads once, few, many or a size class.

NA	TRBV2	TRBJ1-6	15	TRBD1	CASSKDRGGNSPLHF	TGTGCCAGCAGTAAGGACAGGGGCGGCAATTCACCCCTCCACTTT
once	TRBV5-6	TRBJ2-3	15	TRBD1	CASSLPGQGPDTQYF	TGTGCCAGCAGCTTGCCAGGACAGGGTCCAGATACGCAGTATTTT
NA	TRBV25-1	TRBJ1-3	14	NA	CASSDTFSGNTIYF	TGTGCCAGCAGTGACACTTTCTCTGGAAACACCATATATTTT
NA	TRBV4-1	TRBJ2-1	19	TRBD2	CASSQDSLAGPGPYNEQFF	TGCGCCAGCAGCCAAGATTCTCTAGCGGGGCCCGGACCCTACAATGAGCAGTTCTTC
few	TRBV20-1	TRBJ2-7	11	NA	CSASRGREQYF	TGCAGTGCTAGTCGGGGCCGCGAGCAGTACTTC
once	TRBV5-4	TRBJ1-2	14	NA	CASSLDRDGYGYTF	TGTGCCAGCAGCTTGGACAGGGACGGGTATGGCTACACCTTC
NA	TRBV2	TRBJ2-1	14	TRBD1	CASTGQGHRNEQFF	TGTGCCAGCACAGGACAGGGCCATCGTAATGAGCAGTTCTTC
once	TRBV2	TRBJ1-2	14	TRBD1	CASSGGQRSYGYTF	TGTGCCAGCAGTGGGGGACAGCGGTCCTATGGCTACACCTTC
NA	TRBV11-2	TRBJ1-3	16	NA	CASSLGLKSSGNTIYF	TGTGCCAGCAGCTTAGGTCTCAAGAGCTCTGGAAACACCATATATTTT
NA	TRBV2	TRBJ2-2	17	TRBD2	CASSYGLAGGPDGELFF	TGTGCCAGCAGTTATGGGTTAGCGGGGGGGCCGGACGGGGAGCTGTTTTTT
once	TRBV5-1	TRBJ1-2	15	NA	CASSLEGSLAHGYTF	TGCGCCAGCAGCTTGGAAGGATCGCTAGCTCATGGCTACACCTTC
NA	TRBV2	TRBJ2-1	16	TRBD2	CASKPRSGTSSNEQFF	TGTGCCAGCAAACCCAGGAGCGGGACTAGCTCCAATGAGCAGTTCTTC
NA	TRBV4-1	TRBJ2-1	15	TRBD2	CASSPSGGSYNEQFF	TGCGCCAGCAGCCCGAGCGGGGGGTCCTACAATGAGCAGTTCTTC
NA	TRBV5-1	TRBJ2-2	16	NA	CASKDPGGVKDGELFF	TGCGCCAGCAAAGATCCGGGGGGCGTAAAGGACGGGGAGCTGTTTTTT
NA	TRBV29-1	TRBJ1-1	14	NA	CSVEDRAANTEAFF	TGCAGCGTTGAAGATCGGGCAGCGAACACTGAAGCTTTCTTT
NA	TRBV10-3	TRBJ1-2	14	NA	CAISDLGLNYGYTF	TGTGCCATCAGTGATCTGGGGTTAAACTATGGCTACACCTTC
large	TRBV4-1	TRBJ1-1	15	NA	CASSPEGGRGREAFF	TGCGCCAGCAGCCCTGAGGGGGGCCGAGGTAGAGAAGCTTTCTTT
NA	TRBV30	TRBJ1-6	12	NA	CAWSQNNSPLHF	TGTGCCTGGAGTCAGAATAATTCACCCCTCCACTTT
NA	TRBV11-2	TRBJ2-2	16	NA	CASSLVGGINTGELFF	TGTGCCAGCAGCTTGGTTGGGGGGATTAACACCGGGGAGCTGTTTTTT
once	TRBV4-2	TRBJ2-3	17	NA	CASSQERPGRGTDTQYF	TGTGCCAGCAGCCAAGAACGGCCGGGCCGAGGTACAGATACGCAGTATTTT
once	TRBV27	TRBJ1-2	16	TRBD1	CASSEYRGPANYGYTF	TGTGCCAGCAGTGAATACAGGGGGCCGGCGAACTATGGCTACACCTTC
NA	TRBV11-2	TRBJ2-2	15	NA	CASSPWGSNTGELFF	TGTGCCAGCAGCCCCTGGGGGTCGAACACCGGGGAGCTGTTTTTT
NA	TRBV5-8	TRBJ2-5	13	NA	CASSLQVQETQYF	TGTGCCAGCAGCTTACAGGTCCAAGAGACCCAGTACTTC
NA	TRBV6-1	TRBJ1-3	11	NA	CAHLGGNTIYF	TGTGCCCACCTAGGGGGAAACACCATATATTTT
few	TRBV27	TRBJ1-1	12	NA	CASSSGGTEAFF	TGTGCCAGCAGTTCGGGGGGTACTGAAGCTTTCTTT
NA	TRBV2	TRBJ2-2	17	NA	CASSINVGAPVTGELFF	TGTGCCAGCAGTATAAATGTGGGGGCGCCGGTCACCGGGGAGCTGTTTTTT
NA	TRBV19	TRBJ2-3	16	TRBD2	CASNVLVAGGTDTQYF	TGTGCCAGTAATGTCCTGGTAGCGGGGGGCACAGATACGCAGTATTTT
once	TRBV14	TRBJ2-1	18	TRBD2	CASSRGLAGGHVVNEQFF	TGTGCCAGCAGCCGAGGACTAGCGGGGGGTCACGTGGTCAATGAGCAGTTCTTC
NA	TRBV7-6	TRBJ1-2	15	TRBD1	CASSATPGTGFGYTF	TGTGCCAGCAGCGCTACCCCCGGGACAGGTTTCGGCTACACCTTC
NA	TRBV7-3	TRBJ1-2	13	NA	CASSWPGGEGYTF	TGTGCCAGCAGCTGGCCCGGGGGTGAAGGCTACACCTTC
NA	TRBV30	TRBJ1-4	14	NA	CAWSGEVPREKLFF	TGTGCCTGGAGTGGGGAAGTGCCAAGGGAAAAACTGTTTTTT
NA	TRBV6-1	TRBJ1-1	15	TRBD1	CASSLRTGGGTEAFF	TGTGCCAGCAGTTTGCGTACAGGGGGGGGGACTGAAGCTTTCTTT
NA	TRBV14	TRBJ2-3	13	NA	CASSAQPRDTQYF	TGTGCCAGCAGCGCTCAGCCGCGCGATACGCAGTATTTT
NA	TRBV5-1	TRBJ1-5	14	NA	CASSLGGGDQPQHF	TGCGCCAGCAGCTTGGGAGGCGGGGACCAGCCCCAGCATTTT
NA	TRBV19	TRBJ1-3	14	NA	CASSRHYSGNTIYF	TGTGCCAGTAGTAGGCATTACTCTGGAAACACCATATATTTT
NA	TRBV7-8	TRBJ1-1	15	NA	CASSLAYRPNTEAFF	TGTGCCAGCAGCTTAGCGTACAGACCGAACACTGAAGCTTTCTTT
NA	TRBV9	TRBJ1-2	15	NA	CASSVGLSSNYGYTF	TGTGCCAGCAGCGTCGGACTGAGCTCAAACTATGGCTACACCTTC
NA	TRBV2	TRBJ1-2	13	TRBD1	CASSEVGQNGYTF	TGTGCCAGCAGTGAAGTGGGACAGAATGGCTACACCTTC
NA	TRBV9	TRBJ1-4	15	TRBD1	CASSPTGQATEKLFF	TGTGCCAGCAGCCCCACCGGACAGGCTACTGAAAAACTGTTTTTT